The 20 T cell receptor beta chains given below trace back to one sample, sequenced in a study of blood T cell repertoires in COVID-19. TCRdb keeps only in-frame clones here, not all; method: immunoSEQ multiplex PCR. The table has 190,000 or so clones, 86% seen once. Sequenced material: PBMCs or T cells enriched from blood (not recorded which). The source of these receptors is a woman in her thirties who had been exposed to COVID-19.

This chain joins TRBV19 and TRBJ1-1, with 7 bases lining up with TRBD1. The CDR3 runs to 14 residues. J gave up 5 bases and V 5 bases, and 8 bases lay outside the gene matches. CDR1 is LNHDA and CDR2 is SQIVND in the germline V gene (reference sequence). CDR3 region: CASSLTGIGTEAFF. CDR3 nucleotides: TGTGCCAGTAGTCTGACAGGGATCGGGACTGAAGCTTTCTTT.

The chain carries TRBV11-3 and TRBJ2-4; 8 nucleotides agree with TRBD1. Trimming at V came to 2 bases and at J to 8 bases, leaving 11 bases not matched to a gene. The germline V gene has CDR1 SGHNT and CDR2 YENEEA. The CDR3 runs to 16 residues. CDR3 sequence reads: CASSLSTGELADIQYF. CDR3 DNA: TGTGCCAGCAGCTTATCGACAGGGGAACTCGCGGACATTCAGTACTTC.

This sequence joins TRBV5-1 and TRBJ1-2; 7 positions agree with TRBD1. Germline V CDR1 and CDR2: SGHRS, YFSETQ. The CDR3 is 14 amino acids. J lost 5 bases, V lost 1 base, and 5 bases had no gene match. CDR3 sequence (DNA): TGCGCCAGCAGCTTGACAGGGGCCCTTTATGGCTACACCTTC. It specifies CASSLTGALYGYTF.

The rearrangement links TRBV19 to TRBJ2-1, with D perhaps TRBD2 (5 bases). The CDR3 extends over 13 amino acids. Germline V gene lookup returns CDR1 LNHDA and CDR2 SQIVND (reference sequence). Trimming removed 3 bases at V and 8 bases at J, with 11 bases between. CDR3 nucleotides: TGTGCCAGTAGTATGGTCAGCGGCGATGAGCAGTTCTTC. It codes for CASSMVSGDEQFF. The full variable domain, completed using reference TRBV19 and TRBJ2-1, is DGGITQSPKYLFRKEGQNVTLSCEQNLNHDAMYWYRQDPGQGLRLIYYSQIVNDFQKGDIAEGYSVSREKKESFPLTVTSAQKNPTAFYLCASSMVSGDEQFFGPGTRLTVL.

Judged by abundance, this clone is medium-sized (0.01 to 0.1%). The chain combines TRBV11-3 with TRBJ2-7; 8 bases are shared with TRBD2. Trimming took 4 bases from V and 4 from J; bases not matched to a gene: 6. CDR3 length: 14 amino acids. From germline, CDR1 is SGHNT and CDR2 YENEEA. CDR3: CASSSRGGRYEQYF. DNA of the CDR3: TGTGCCAGCAGCTCACGGGGGGGCCGGTACGAGCAGTACTTC.

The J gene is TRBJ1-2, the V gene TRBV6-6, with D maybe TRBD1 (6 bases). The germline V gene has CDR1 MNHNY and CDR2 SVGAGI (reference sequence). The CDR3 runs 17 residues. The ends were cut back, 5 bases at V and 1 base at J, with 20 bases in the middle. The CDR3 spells CASSPRGGVNFNYGYTF. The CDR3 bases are TGTGCCAGCAGTCCCCGAGGGGGGGTAAATTTTAACTATGGCTACACCTTC.

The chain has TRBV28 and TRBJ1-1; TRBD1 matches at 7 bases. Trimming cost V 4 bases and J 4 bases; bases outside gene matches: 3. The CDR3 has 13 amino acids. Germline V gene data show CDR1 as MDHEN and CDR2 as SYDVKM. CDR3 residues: CASSYRGGTEAFF. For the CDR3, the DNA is TGTGCCAGCAGTTACAGGGGAGGCACTGAAGCTTTCTTT.

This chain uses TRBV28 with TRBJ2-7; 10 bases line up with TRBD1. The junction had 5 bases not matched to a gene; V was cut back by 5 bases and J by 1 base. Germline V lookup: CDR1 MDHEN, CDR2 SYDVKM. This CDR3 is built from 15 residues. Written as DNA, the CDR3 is TGTGCCAGCAGTGACCGGGACAGGGGTTCCTACGAGCAGTACTTC. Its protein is CASSDRDRGSYEQYF.

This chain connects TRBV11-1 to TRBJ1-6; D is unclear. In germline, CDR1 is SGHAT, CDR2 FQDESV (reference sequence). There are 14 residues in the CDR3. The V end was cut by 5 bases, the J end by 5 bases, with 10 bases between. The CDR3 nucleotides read TGTGCCAGCAGCCGGACCGGGAATAATTCACCCCTCCACTTT. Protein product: CASSRTGNNSPLHF.

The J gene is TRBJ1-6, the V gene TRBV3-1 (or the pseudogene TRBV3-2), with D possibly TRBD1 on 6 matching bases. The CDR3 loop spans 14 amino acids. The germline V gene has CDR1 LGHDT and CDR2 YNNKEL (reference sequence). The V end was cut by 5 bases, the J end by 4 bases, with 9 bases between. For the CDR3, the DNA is TGTGCCAGCAGCATGACAGGTTATAATTCACCCCTCCACTTT. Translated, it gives CASSMTGYNSPLHF.

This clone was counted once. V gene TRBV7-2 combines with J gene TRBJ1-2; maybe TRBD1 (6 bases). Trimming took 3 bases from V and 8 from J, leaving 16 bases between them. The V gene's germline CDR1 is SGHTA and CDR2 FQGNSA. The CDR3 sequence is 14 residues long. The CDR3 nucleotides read TGTGCCAGCAGCTTTATTTCAGGGGCGAAAGGCTACACCTTC. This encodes CASSFISGAKGYTF.

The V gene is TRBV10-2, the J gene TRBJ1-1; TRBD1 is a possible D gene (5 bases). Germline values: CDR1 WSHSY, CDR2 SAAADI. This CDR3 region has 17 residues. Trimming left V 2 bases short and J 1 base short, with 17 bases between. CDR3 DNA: TGCGCCAGCAGTGAGAAAGGGGTTTTTCACCGGAACACTGAAGCTTTCTTT. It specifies CASSEKGVFHRNTEAFF.

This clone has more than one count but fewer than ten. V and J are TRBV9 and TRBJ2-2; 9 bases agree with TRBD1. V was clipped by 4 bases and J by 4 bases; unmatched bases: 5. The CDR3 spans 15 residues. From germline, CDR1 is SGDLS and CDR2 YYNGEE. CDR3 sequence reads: CASSPGQGTTGELFF. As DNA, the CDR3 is TGTGCCAGCAGCCCTGGACAGGGGACCACCGGGGAGCTGTTTTTT.

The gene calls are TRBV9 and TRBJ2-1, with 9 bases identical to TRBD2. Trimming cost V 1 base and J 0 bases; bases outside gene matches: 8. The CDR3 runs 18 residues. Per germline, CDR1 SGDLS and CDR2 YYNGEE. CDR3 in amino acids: CASSVRFSGGVSYNEQFF. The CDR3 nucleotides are TGTGCCAGCAGCGTACGGTTTAGCGGGGGTGTCTCCTACAATGAGCAGTTCTTC.

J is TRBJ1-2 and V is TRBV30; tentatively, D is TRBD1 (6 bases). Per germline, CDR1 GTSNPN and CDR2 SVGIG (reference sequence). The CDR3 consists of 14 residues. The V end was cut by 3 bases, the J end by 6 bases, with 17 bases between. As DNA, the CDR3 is TGTGCCTGGAGCAGGACAGTTCTGTCCGATGGCTACACCTTC. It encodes CAWSRTVLSDGYTF.

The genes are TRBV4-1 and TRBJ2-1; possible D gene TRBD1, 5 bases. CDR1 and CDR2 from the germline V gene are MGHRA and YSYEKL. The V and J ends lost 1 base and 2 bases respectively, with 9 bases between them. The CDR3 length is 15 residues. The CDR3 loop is CASSQGGSAYNEQFF. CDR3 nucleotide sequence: TGCGCCAGCAGCCAAGGGGGCTCGGCCTACAATGAGCAGTTCTTC.

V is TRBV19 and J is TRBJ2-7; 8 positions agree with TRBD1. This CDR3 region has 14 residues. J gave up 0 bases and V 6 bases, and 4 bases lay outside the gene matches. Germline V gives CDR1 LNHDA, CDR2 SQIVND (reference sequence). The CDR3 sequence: CASSDRGRSYEQYF. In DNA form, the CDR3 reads TGTGCCAGTAGCGACAGGGGCCGCTCCTACGAGCAGTACTTC.

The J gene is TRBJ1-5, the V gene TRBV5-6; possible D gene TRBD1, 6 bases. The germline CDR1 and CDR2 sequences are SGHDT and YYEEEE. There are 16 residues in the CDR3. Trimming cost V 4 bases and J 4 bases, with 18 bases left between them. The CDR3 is CASSPRGTWGNQPQHF. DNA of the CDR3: TGTGCCAGCAGCCCAAGGGGGACCTGGGGTAATCAGCCCCAGCATTTT. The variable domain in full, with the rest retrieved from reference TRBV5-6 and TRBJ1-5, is DAGVTQSPTHLIKTRGQQVTLRCSPKSGHDTVSWYQQALGQGPQFIFQYYEEEERQRGNFPDRFSGHQFPNYSSELNVNALLLGDSALYLCASSPRGTWGNQPQHFGDGTRLSIL.

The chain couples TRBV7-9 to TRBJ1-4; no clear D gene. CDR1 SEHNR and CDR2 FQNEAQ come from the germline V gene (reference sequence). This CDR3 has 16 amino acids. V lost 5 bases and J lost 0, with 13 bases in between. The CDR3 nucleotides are TGTGCCAGCAGCCTTCGGGAAACTGCAACTAATGAAAAACTGTTTTTT. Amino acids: CASSLRETATNEKLFF.

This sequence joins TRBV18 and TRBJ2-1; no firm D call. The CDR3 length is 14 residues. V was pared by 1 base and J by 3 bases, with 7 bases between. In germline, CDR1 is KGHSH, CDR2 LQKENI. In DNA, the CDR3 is TGTGCCAGCTCACCACAAAACAGCTACAATGAGCAGTTCTTC. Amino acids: CASSPQNSYNEQFF.